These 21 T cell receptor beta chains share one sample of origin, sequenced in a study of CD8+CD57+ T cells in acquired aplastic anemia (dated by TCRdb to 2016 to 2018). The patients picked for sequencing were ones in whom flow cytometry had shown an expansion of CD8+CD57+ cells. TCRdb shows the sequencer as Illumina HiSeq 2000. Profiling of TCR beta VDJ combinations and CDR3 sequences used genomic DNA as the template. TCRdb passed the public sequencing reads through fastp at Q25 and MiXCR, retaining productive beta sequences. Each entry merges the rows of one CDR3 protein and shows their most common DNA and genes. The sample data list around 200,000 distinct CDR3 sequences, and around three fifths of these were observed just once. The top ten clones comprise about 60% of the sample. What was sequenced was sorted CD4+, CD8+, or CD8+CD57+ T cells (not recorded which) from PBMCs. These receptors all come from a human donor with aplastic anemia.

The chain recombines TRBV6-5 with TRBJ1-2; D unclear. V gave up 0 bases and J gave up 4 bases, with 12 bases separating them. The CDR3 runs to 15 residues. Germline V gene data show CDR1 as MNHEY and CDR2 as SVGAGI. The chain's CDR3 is CASSYSTWGSYGYTF. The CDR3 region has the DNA TGTGCCAGCAGTTACTCGACGTGGGGTAGCTATGGCTACACCTTC.

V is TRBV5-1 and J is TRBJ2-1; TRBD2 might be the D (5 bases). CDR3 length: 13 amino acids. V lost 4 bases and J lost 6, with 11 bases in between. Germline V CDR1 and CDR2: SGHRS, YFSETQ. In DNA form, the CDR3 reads TGCGCCAGCAGCGCGGTTACTAGCAATGAGCAGTTCTTC. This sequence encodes CASSAVTSNEQFF.

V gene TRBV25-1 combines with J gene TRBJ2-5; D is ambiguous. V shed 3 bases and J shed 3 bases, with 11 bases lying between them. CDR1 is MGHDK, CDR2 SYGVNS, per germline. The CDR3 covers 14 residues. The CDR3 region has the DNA TGTGCCAGCAGTGATGAGGTGGATGAAGAGACCCAGTACTTC. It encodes CASSDEVDEETQYF.

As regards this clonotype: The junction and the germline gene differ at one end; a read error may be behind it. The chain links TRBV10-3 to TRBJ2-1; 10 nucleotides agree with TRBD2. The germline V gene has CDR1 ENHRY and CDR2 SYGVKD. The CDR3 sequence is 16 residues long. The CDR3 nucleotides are TGTGCCAGCAGTGTCGAAGCGGGGGGGCGATTCAATGAGCAGTTCTTC. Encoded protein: CASSVEAGGRFNEQFF.

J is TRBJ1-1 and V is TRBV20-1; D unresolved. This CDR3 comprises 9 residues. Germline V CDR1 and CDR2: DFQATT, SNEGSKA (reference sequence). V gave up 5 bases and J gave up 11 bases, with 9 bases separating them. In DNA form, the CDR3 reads TGCAGTGCTCGGGATGGGGCTTTCTTT. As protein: CSARDGAFF.

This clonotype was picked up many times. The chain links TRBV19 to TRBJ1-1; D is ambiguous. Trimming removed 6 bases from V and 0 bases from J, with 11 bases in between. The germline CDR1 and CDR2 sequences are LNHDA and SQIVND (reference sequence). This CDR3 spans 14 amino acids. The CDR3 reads CASRVMGMNTEAFF. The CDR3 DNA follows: TGTGCCAGTAGGGTAATGGGAATGAACACTGAAGCTTTCTTT. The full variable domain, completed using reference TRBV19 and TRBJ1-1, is DGGITQSPKYLFRKEGQNVTLSCEQNLNHDAMYWYRQDPGQGLRLIYYSQIVNDFQKGDIAEGYSVSREKKESFPLTVTSAQKNPTAFYLCASRVMGMNTEAFFGQGTRLTVV.

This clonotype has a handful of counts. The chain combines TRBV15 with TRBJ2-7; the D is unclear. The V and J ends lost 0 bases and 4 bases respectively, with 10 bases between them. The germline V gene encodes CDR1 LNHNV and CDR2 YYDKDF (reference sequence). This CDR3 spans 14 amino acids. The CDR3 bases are TGTGCCACCAGCAGAGAAGCTTCTGGGTACGAGCAGTACTTC. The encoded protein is CATSREASGYEQYF.

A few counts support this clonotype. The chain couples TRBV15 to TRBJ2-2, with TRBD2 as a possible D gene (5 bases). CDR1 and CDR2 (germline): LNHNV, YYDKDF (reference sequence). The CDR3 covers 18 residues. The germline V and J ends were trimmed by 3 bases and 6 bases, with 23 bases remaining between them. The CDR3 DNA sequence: TGTGCCACCAGCAGTGGAGTTACTTCGGGGTTTTTCGCCGGGGAGCTGTTTTTT. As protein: CATSSGVTSGFFAGELFF.

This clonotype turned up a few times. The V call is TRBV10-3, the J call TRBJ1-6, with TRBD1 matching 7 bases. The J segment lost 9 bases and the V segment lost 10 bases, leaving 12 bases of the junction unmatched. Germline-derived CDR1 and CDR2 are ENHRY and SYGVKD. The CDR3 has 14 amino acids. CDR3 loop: CASEMDRIGSPLHF. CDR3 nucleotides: TGTGCCAGCGAGATGGACAGGATCGGTTCACCCCTCCACTTT.

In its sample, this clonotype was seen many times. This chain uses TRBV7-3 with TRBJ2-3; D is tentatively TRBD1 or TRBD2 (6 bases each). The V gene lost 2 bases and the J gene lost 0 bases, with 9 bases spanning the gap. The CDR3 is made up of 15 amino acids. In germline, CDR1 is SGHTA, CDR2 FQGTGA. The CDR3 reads CASSLQGTSTDTQYF. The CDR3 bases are TGTGCCAGCAGCTTACAGGGGACTAGCACAGATACGCAGTATTTT.

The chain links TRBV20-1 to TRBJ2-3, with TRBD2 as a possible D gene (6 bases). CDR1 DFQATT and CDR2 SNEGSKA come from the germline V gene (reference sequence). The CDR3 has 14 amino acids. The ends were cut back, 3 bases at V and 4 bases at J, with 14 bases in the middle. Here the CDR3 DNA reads TGCAGTGCTAGCGGGCGGGGATCTTCAGATACGCAGTATTTT. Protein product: CSASGRGSSDTQYF.

In DNA, the CDR3 is TGCAGTGCTATTCACTTGCAGGGACACGAGCAGTACTTC. This sequence encodes CSAIHLQGHEQYF. The chain carries TRBV20-1 and TRBJ2-7, with D tentatively TRBD1 or TRBD2 (5 bases each). This CDR3 spans 13 amino acids. Germline V gene sequence: CDR1 DFQATT, CDR2 SNEGSKA (reference sequence). Trimming took off 4 bases at V and 5 bases at J, with 15 bases between the two ends.

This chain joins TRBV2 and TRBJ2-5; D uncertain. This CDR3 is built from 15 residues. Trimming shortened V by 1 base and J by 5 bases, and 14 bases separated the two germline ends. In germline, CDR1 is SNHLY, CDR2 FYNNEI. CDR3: CASSEGRAVRETQYF. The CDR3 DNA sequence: TGTGCCAGCAGTGAAGGGCGAGCAGTCCGGGAGACCCAGTACTTC.

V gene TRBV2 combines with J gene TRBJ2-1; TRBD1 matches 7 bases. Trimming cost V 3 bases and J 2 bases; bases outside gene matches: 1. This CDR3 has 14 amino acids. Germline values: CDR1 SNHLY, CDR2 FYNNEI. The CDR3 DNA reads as TGTGCCAGCAGTGATGGACAGGCCTACAATGAGCAGTTCTTC. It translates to CASSDGQAYNEQFF.

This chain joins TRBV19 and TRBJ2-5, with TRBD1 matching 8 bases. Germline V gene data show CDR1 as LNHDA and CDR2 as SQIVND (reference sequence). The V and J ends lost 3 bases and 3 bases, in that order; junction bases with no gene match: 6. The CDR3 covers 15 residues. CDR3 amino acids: CASSIGQGLEETQYF. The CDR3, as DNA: TGTGCCAGTAGTATTGGACAGGGATTGGAAGAGACCCAGTACTTC.

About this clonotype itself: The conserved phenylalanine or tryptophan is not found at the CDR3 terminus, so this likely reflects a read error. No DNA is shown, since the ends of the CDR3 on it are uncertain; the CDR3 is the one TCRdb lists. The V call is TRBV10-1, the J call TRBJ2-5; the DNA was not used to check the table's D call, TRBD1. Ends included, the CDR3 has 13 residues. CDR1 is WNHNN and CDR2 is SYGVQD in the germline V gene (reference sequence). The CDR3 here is CASRGGSRCTFGS.

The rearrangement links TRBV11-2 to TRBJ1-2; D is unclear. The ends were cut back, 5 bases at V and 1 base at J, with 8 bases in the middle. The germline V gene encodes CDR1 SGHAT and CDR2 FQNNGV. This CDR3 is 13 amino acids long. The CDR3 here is CASSGNDNYGYTF. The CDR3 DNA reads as TGTGCCAGCAGCGGGAATGATAACTATGGCTACACCTTC.

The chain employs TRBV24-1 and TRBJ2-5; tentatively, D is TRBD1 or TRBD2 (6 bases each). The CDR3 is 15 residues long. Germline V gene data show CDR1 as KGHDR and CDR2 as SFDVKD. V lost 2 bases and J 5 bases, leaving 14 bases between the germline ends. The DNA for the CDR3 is TGTGCCACCAGTGATTGGGGGCAGGAGGGGGAGACCCAGTACTTC. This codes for CATSDWGQEGETQYF.

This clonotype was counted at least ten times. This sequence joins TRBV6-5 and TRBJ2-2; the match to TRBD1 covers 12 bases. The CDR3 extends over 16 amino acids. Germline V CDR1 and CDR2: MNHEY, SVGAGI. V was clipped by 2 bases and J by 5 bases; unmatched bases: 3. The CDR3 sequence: CASSYGTGGRTGELFF. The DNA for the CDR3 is TGTGCCAGCAGTTACGGGACAGGGGGCAGGACCGGGGAGCTGTTTTTT.

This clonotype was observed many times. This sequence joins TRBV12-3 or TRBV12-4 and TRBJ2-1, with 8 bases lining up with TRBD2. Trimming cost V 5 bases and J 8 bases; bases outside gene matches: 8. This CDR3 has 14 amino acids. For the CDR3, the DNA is TGTGCCAGCAGTCCGACTAGCGCTGGGGATGAGCAGTTCTTC. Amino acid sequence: CASSPTSAGDEQFF.

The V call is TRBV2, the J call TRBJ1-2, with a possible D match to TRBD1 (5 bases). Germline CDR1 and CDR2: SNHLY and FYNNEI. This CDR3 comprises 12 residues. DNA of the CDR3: TGTGCTGCCCTTGAGGGGAACTATGGCTACACCTTC. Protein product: CAALEGNYGYTF.